A selection of T cell receptor beta chains follows, all from one sample in a study of T cells after posttransplantation cyclophosphamide. The repertoire was sequenced with immunoSEQ multiplex PCR; TCRdb's copy has only in-frame clones and lacks some. In the table there are about 9,200 clones, 85% to 90% of which are singletons. Sequencing was carried out using memory CD4+ T cells sorted from PBMCs. The receptors derive from a woman aged 55-69 years in good health, CMV-negative, and a related stem cell transplant donor. The CDR3 runs from the conserved cysteine through the conserved F or W. The D gene is left open where the match is weak. Not all rows give a size; the values are once, few, many and, for expanded clones, a class.

abundance,j_gene,v_gene,d_gene,CDR3nt,CDR3aa
-,TRBJ2-2,TRBV7-2,TRBD2,TGTGCCAGCAGCTTAGCGGGAGGGCCGTCCACCGGGGAGCTGTTTTTT,CASSLAGGPSTGELFF
-,TRBJ1-2,TRBV15,TRBD1,TGTGCCACCAGCCGCCAGACAGGGGGCGCGAGAGGCTACACCTTC,CATSRQTGGARGYTF
few,TRBJ1-1,TRBV7-2,TRBD1,TGTGCCAGCAGCTGGAGGGGGCCCCCAACTGAAGCTTTCTTT,CASSWRGPPTEAFF
once,TRBJ1-2,TRBV6-1,-,TGTGCCAGCAGTGAAAGCATGGGGTGGGGCAACTATGGCTACACCTTC,CASSESMGWGNYGYTF
-,TRBJ1-1,TRBV7-6,-,TGTGCCAGCAGTTTTACAGGGCCCACTGAAGCTTTCTTT,CASSFTGPTEAFF
-,TRBJ2-3,TRBV6-1,TRBD2,TGTGCCAGCGGGAGGGCTGGCCCCGATACGCAGTATTTT,CASGRAGPDTQYF
-,TRBJ2-5,TRBV5-6,TRBD1,TGTGCCAGCAGCCTGGACAGGCTGGAGACCCAGTACTTC,CASSLDRLETQYF
-,TRBJ1-2,TRBV5-1,TRBD1,TGCGCCAGCAGTCCGGACAGGGGGCTGAATGGCTACACCTTC,CASSPDRGLNGYTF
-,TRBJ2-3,TRBV7-2,TRBD2,TGTGCCAGCAGCAAGAAGGGCGGGGGGGCCAGGGCAGATACGCAGTATTTT,CASSKKGGGARADTQYF
-,TRBJ2-3,TRBV28,TRBD1,TGTGCCAGCAGACGACAGGGGGCTAGCACAGATACGCAGTATTTT,CASRRQGASTDTQYF
-,TRBJ2-1,TRBV28,TRBD2,TGTGCCAGCAGTTTGGACGGGAGGGTCTATGAGCAGTTCTTC,CASSLDGRVYEQFF
-,TRBJ2-1,TRBV5-1,TRBD2,TGCGCCAGCAGCTCCACTAGCGGGGCCTACAATGAGCAGTTCTTC,CASSSTSGAYNEQFF
-,TRBJ2-2,TRBV19,-,TGTGCCAGTCGGTGGCGGGGACACACCGGGGAGCTGTTTTTT,CASRWRGHTGELFF
once,TRBJ2-2,TRBV18,-,TGTGCCAGCTCACCACTACCAGGGGAAAGGACCGGGGAGCTGTTTTTT,CASSPLPGERTGELFF
-,TRBJ2-2,TRBV5-1,TRBD2,TGCGCCAGCAGCTTGGATAGCGGGGCGGGAACCGGGGAGCTGTTTTTT,CASSLDSGAGTGELFF
-,TRBJ1-6,TRBV4-3,-,TGCGCCAGCAGCCAAGACGCGGGAAATAATTCACCCCTCCACTTT,CASSQDAGNNSPLHF
-,TRBJ2-6,TRBV9,TRBD1,TGTGCCAGCAGCGCCCCGGGACAGCCTTCGGCTTCTGGGGCCAACGTCCTGACTTTC,CASSAPGQPSASGANVLTF
-,TRBJ1-5,TRBV30,-,TGTGCCTGGAGGGGGGGAGGTAATCAGCCCCAGCATTTT,CAWRGGGNQPQHF
-,TRBJ1-1,TRBV30,-,TGTGCCTGCCTTGGCGGGGGGCCCACTGAAGCTTTCTTT,CACLGGGPTEAFF
-,TRBJ2-1,TRBV19,TRBD2,TGTGCCAGTAGTATTGGGGGAGGGGTCTACAATGAGCAGTTCTTC,CASSIGGGVYNEQFF
-,TRBJ2-1,TRBV11-3,TRBD2,TGTGCCAGCAGCCGCGGGGGGGGCTCCTACAATGAGCAGTTCTTC,CASSRGGGSYNEQFF
-,TRBJ2-7,TRBV29-1,-,TGCAGCGTGACGACTAGCTCCTACGAGCAGTACTTC,CSVTTSSYEQYF
-,TRBJ2-3,TRBV28,-,TGTGCCACCCTAACCCAAGCGACCCGCCTACGTGCGCAGTATTTT,CATLTQATRLRAQYF
-,TRBJ2-1,TRBV7-7,TRBD2,TGTGCCAGCAGCTTCACCGGGACTAGCCCCTATGAGCAGTTCTTC,CASSFTGTSPYEQFF
-,TRBJ1-1,TRBV10-3,TRBD1,TGTGCCACCGCGGGACAGTTGAACACTGAAGCTTTCTTT,CATAGQLNTEAFF
once,TRBJ2-5,TRBV5-1,TRBD2,TGCGCCAGCAGCTCGGGACTAGCGGGGGGGATAGAGACCCAGTACTTC,CASSSGLAGGIETQYF
once,TRBJ2-3,TRBV7-3,-,TGTGCCAGCAGCTTAACGTTCTCCACAGATACGCAGTATTTT,CASSLTFSTDTQYF
once,TRBJ2-2,TRBV27,-,TGTGCCAGCAGTTCCTACTATGCCGGGGAGCTGTTTTTT,CASSSYYAGELFF
-,TRBJ2-1,TRBV29-1,-,TGCAGCGTTGAAGCAGGGTACAATGAGCAGTTCTTC,CSVEAGYNEQFF